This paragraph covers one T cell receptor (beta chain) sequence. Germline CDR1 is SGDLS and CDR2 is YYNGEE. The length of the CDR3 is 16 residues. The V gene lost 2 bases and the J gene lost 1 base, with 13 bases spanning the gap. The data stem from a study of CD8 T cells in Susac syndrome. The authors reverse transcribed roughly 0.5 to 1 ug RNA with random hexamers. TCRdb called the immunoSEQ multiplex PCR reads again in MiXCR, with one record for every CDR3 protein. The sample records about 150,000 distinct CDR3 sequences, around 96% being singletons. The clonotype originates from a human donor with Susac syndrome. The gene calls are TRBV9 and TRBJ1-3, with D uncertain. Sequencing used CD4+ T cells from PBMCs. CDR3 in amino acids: CASSVLASGSGNTIYF. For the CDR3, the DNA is TGTGCCAGCAGCGTCCTGGCCTCGGGGTCTGGAAACACCATATATTTT. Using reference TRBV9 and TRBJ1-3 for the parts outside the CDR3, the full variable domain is DSGVTQTPKHLITATGQRVTLRCSPRSGDLSVYWYQQSLDQGLQFLIQYYNGEERAKGNILERFSAQQFPDLHSELNLSSLELGDSALYFCASSVLASGSGNTIYFGEGSWLTVV.